These 12 T cell receptor beta chains originate from one sample sequenced in a study of blood T cell repertoires in COVID-19. Repertoires were generated with immunoSEQ multiplex PCR, while TCRdb's copy carries only in-frame clones and drops some. Found here are 200,000 to 250,000 clones, 86% of them singletons; the top ten hold around 9.6%. Sequenced input: peripheral blood. Receptors were obtained from a woman in her forties or fifties with COVID-19, enrolled during active disease.

V gene TRBV11-2 combines with J gene TRBJ2-1; TRBD1 might be the D (5 bases). CDR3 length equals 16 residues. CDR1 is SGHAT, CDR2 FQNNGV, per germline. V lost 2 bases to trimming and J lost 2 bases, with 13 bases between them. The CDR3 nucleotides are TGTGCCAGCAGCTTATTCGGGCAGGGTACCTACAATGAGCAGTTCTTC. It codes for CASSLFGQGTYNEQFF.

The chain employs TRBV5-6 and TRBJ2-7; D is uncertain. From germline, CDR1 is SGHDT and CDR2 YYEEEE. The CDR3 loop spans 14 amino acids. Trimming removed 1 base at V and 0 bases at J, with 8 bases between. Written as DNA, the CDR3 is TGTGCCAGCAGCTTGCGAGTTAGCTCCTACGAGCAGTACTTC. Translating it yields CASSLRVSSYEQYF.

In its sample, this clone was seen once. This chain uses TRBV6-5 with TRBJ2-7; D possibly corresponds to TRBD1 (6 bases). The CDR3 sequence is 11 residues long. V lost 7 bases and J lost 12, with 16 bases in between. Germline V CDR1 and CDR2: MNHEY, SVGAGI. The CDR3 spells CASTPRGSGYV. In nucleotides, the CDR3 is TGTGCCAGCACTCCCAGGGGAAGTGGGTACGTC.

The rearrangement links TRBV10-2 to TRBJ2-7, with D tentatively TRBD2 (6 bases). The CDR3 consists of 14 residues. Trimming removed 3 bases at V and 4 bases at J, with 13 bases between. Germline V lookup: CDR1 WSHSY, CDR2 SAAADI. The CDR3 loop is CASSDGQAGYEQYF. The CDR3, as DNA: TGCGCCAGCAGTGACGGCCAGGCGGGGTACGAGCAGTACTTC.

This chain links TRBV7-3 with TRBJ2-7, with D perhaps matching TRBD2 (7 bases). CDR3 length: 13 residues. Looked up from germline, CDR1 is SGHTA and CDR2 is FQGTGA. Trimming pared 2 bases from V and 4 bases from J, leaving 9 bases between. The CDR3 here is CASSLGRGYEQYF. The CDR3 bases are TGTGCCAGCAGCTTAGGGAGGGGGTACGAGCAGTACTTC. Supplemented by reference TRBV7-3 and TRBJ2-7, the full variable domain reads GAGVSQTPSNKVTEKGKYVELRCDPISGHTALYWYRQSLGQGPEFLIYFQGTGAADDSGLPNDRFFAVRPEGSVSTLKIQRTERGDSAVYLCASSLGRGYEQYFGPGTRLTVT.

The chain links TRBV5-6 to TRBJ1-2; 9 positions agree with TRBD1. The ends lost 0 bases at V and 0 bases at J; junction bases unmatched: 3. Germline CDR1 reads SGHDT; CDR2 reads YYEEEE. The CDR3 sequence is 16 residues long. The CDR3 is CASSLGQGEANYGYTF. The CDR3, as DNA: TGTGCCAGCAGCTTGGGACAGGGGGAAGCTAACTATGGCTACACCTTC.

This sequence joins TRBV7-9 and TRBJ2-7; D perhaps matches TRBD1 (5 bases). V lost 1 base and J 6 bases, leaving 13 bases between the germline ends. The CDR3 is 14 residues long. CDR1 is SEHNR and CDR2 is FQNEAQ in the germline V gene (reference sequence). The CDR3 DNA follows: TGTGCCAGCAGCTTAGAAGTACCAGGGTTCGAGCAGTACTTC. This sequence encodes CASSLEVPGFEQYF.

The chain joins TRBV24-1 to TRBJ1-5; TRBD1 agrees at 9 bases. The V gene's germline CDR1 is KGHDR and CDR2 SFDVKD. This CDR3 has 14 amino acids. Germline trimming cut 9 bases from V and 3 bases from J; bases unmatched to any gene: 5. The CDR3 coding sequence is TGTGCCACCGGACAGGGGCTAAACAATCAGCCCCAGCATTTT. Translated, it gives CATGQGLNNQPQHF.

This rearrangement joins TRBV5-1 to TRBJ2-3, with a weak D call TRBD1 (5 bases). CDR1 is SGHRS, CDR2 YFSETQ, per germline. Trimming took off 1 base at V and 3 bases at J, with 12 bases between the two ends. This CDR3 is 15 amino acids long. CDR3 DNA: TGCGCCAGCAGCTTGAGAAGGGGAAGTACAGATACGCAGTATTTT. Its translation is CASSLRRGSTDTQYF.

This clone was seen only once. The chain recombines TRBV6-4 with TRBJ1-1; D is undetermined. V was pared by 3 bases and J by 3 bases, with 11 bases between. Germline CDR1 is MRHNA and CDR2 is SNTAGT. This CDR3 contains 14 residues. Here the CDR3 DNA reads TGTGCCAGCAGTGAGTCCAGGAGGGACACTGAAGCTTTCTTT. It codes for CASSESRRDTEAFF.

This clone was detected only once. The chain is built from TRBV5-1 and TRBJ2-6; D uncertain. V gave up 2 bases and J gave up 4 bases, with 7 bases separating them. This CDR3 contains 14 residues. Germline V CDR1 and CDR2: SGHRS, YFSETQ. The CDR3 DNA sequence: TGCGCCAGCAGCTTCCGGAGCGGGGCCAACGTCCTGACTTTC. Amino acid sequence: CASSFRSGANVLTF.

V gene TRBV6-2 or TRBV6-3 combines with J gene TRBJ1-5, with a tentative D call TRBD1 (6 bases). Trimming pared 5 bases from V and 3 bases from J, leaving 14 bases between. CDR1 and CDR2 from the germline V gene are MNHEY and SVGEGT. The CDR3 spans 15 residues. CDR3 in DNA: TGTGCCAGCAGTAACCCGGACAGCGCCAATCAGCCCCAGCATTTT. It specifies CASSNPDSANQPQHF.